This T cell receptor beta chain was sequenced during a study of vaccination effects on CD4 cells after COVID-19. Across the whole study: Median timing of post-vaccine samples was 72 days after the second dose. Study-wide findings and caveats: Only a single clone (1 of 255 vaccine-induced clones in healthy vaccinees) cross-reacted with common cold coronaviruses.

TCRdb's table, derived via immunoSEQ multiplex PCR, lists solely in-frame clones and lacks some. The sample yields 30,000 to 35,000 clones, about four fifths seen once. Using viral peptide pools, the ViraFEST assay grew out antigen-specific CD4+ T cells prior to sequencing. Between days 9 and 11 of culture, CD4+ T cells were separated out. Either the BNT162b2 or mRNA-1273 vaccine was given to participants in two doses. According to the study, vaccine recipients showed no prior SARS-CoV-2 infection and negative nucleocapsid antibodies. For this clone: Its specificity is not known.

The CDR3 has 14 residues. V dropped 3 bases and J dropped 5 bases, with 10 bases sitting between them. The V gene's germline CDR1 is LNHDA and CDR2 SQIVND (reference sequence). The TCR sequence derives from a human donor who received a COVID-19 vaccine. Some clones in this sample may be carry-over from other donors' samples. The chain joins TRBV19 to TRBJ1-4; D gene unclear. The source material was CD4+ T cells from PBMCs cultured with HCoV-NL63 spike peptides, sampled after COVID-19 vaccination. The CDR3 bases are TGTGCCAGTAGTATCACCCTCTCCAATGAAAAACTGTTTTTT. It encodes CASSITLSNEKLFF. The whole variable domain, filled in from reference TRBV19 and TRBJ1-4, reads DGGITQSPKYLFRKEGQNVTLSCEQNLNHDAMYWYRQDPGQGLRLIYYSQIVNDFQKGDIAEGYSVSREKKESFPLTVTSAQKNPTAFYLCASSITLSNEKLFFGSGTQLSVL.